These 30 T cell receptor beta chains were all obtained from the same sample, sequenced in a study of vaccination effects on CD4 cells after COVID-19. The culture ran for approximately nine days before CD4+ T cells were isolated. Two-dose BNT162b2 or mRNA-1273 vaccination was given to participants. These receptors' targets are unknown. This table comes from immunoSEQ multiplex PCR, and its TCRdb copy is limited to in-frame clones, with some not included. The table shows 30,000 or so clones, with 74% occurring only once. The specimen was CD4+ T cells from PBMCs cultured without peptide, collected after COVID-19 vaccination. These receptors were taken from a human donor who received a COVID-19 vaccine.

This sequence joins TRBV12-2 and TRBJ2-7. TRBV12-2 is tagged as a pseudogene. CDR3 length: 16 residues. The CDR3 coding sequence is TGTGCAAGTCGCTTAGGCCTCGTGAGGGACCGATACGAGCAGTACTTC. This sequence encodes CASRLGLVRDRYEQYF.

The V and J genes are TRBV5-1 and TRBJ2-1; 8 bases are shared with TRBD2. The CDR3 spans 17 residues. The V gene's germline CDR1 is SGHRS and CDR2 YFSETQ. V shed 9 bases and J 9 bases; nucleotides not matched to a gene: 23. CDR3 region: CATRRGDLGRAEGEQFF. The CDR3 DNA sequence: TGCGCCACCCGGCGGGGGGATTTAGGGAGGGCCGAAGGTGAGCAGTTCTTC.

This clone was seen only a few times. The chain combines TRBV10-1 with TRBJ1-6; unclear D gene. Germline-derived CDR1 and CDR2 are WNHNN and SYGVQD (reference sequence). This CDR3 is built from 16 residues. The ends were cut back, 5 bases at V and 2 bases at J, with 13 bases in the middle. The CDR3 DNA reads as TGCGCCAGCAGTCGGGAGGGTGGGACCTATAATTCACCCCTCCACTTT. As protein: CASSREGGTYNSPLHF.

V gene TRBV3-1 (or the pseudogene TRBV3-2) combines with J gene TRBJ2-7; 9 bases are shared with TRBD2. Germline V lookup: CDR1 LGHDT, CDR2 YNNKEL (reference sequence). This CDR3 spans 14 amino acids. Unmatched junction bases numbered 8, after V lost 2 bases and J lost 9 bases. DNA for the CDR3: TGTGCCAGCAGCCAAAATAGCGGGAGTAGGGGGCAGTACTTC. It is translated as CASSQNSGSRGQYF.

The V gene is TRBV9, the J gene TRBJ1-6; D is possibly TRBD1 (6 bases). The CDR3 has 14 amino acids. Germline V gene sequence: CDR1 SGDLS, CDR2 YYNGEE. The V gene lost 4 bases and the J gene lost 7 bases, with 12 bases spanning the gap. The CDR3 loop reads CASSLRQVNSPLHF. The CDR3 DNA reads as TGTGCCAGCAGCCTCCGACAGGTGAATTCACCCCTCCACTTT.

The chain recombines TRBV6-5 with TRBJ1-4; 7 nucleotides align to TRBD1. Germline-derived CDR1 and CDR2 are MNHEY and SVGAGI. J gave up 8 bases and V 8 bases, and 8 bases lay outside the gene matches. The CDR3 consists of 13 residues. The CDR3 DNA reads TGTGCCAGCCCAAAGGGCAGGGGGGAAAAACTGTTTTTT. Translation: CASPKGRGEKLFF.

This clone was observed a few times. This rearrangement joins TRBV6-5 to TRBJ1-1; unclear D gene. CDR1 MNHEY and CDR2 SVGAGI come from the germline V gene. V was clipped by 6 bases and J by 4 bases, with 6 bases between them. The CDR3 is 11 residues long. CDR3 nucleotides: TGTGCCAGCAGGGCCACCACTGAAGCTTTCTTT. Protein product: CASRATTEAFF.

V and J are TRBV10-3 and TRBJ1-1; the D is unclear. The CDR3 loop spans 14 amino acids. Germline assignment: CDR1 ENHRY and CDR2 SYGVKD. V gave up 2 bases and J gave up 1 base, with 8 bases separating them. DNA of the CDR3: TGTGCCATCAGTGAGCGGGCGGCGAACACTGAAGCTTTCTTT. Translation: CAISERAANTEAFF.

V and J are TRBV5-1 and TRBJ2-1; TRBD2 matches at 8 bases. There are 16 residues in the CDR3. Germline values: CDR1 SGHRS, CDR2 YFSETQ. V lost 1 base, J lost 5 bases, and 8 bases stayed unmatched. CDR3 DNA sequence: TGCGCCAGCAGCTTGCGGGATGGCGGGAGGAACAATGAGCAGTTCTTC. Translating it yields CASSLRDGGRNNEQFF.

The V and J genes are TRBV28 and TRBJ2-3; 7 positions match TRBD2. With 7 bases clipped from V and 2 bases from J, the junction kept 12 bases outside the gene matches. Germline V gene sequence: CDR1 MDHEN, CDR2 SYDVKM. The CDR3 is made up of 16 amino acids. The CDR3 spells CASTEVDGRTTDTQYF. For the CDR3, the DNA is TGTGCCAGCACCGAGGTTGACGGGAGGACCACAGATACGCAGTATTTT.

The rearrangement links TRBV30 to TRBJ1-1; maybe TRBD1 (6 bases). Per germline, CDR1 GTSNPN and CDR2 SVGIG (reference sequence). V gave up 0 bases and J gave up 7 bases, with 9 bases separating them. The CDR3 runs to 12 residues. The CDR3 DNA follows: TGTGCCTGGAGTGTGGCAGGGGTTGAAGCTTTCTTT. This sequence encodes CAWSVAGVEAFF.

V usage is TRBV29-1 and J usage is TRBJ2-3; D is unclear. This CDR3 has 12 residues. Germline V gives CDR1 SQVTM, CDR2 ANQGSEA. V lost 5 bases to trimming and J lost 3 bases, with 9 bases between them. DNA of the CDR3: TGCAGCGTTTTGGACGGGACAGATACGCAGTATTTT. Amino acid sequence: CSVLDGTDTQYF.

The CDR3 region is CASSRTGGREKLFF. DNA of the CDR3: TGTGCCAGTTCCCGGACAGGAGGACGGGAAAAACTGTTTTTT. V is TRBV2 and J is TRBJ1-4; 7 bases map to TRBD1. Germline V lookup: CDR1 SNHLY, CDR2 FYNNEI. The ends lost 9 bases at V and 8 bases at J; junction bases unmatched: 12. This CDR3 is built from 14 residues.

The rearrangement joins TRBV7-8 to TRBJ1-4; TRBD1 agrees at 7 bases. The CDR3 is 15 residues long. V gave up 5 bases and J gave up 0 bases; unmatched junction bases: 3. CDR1 SGHVS and CDR2 FQNEAQ come from the germline V gene. The CDR3 reads CASSADRATNEKLFF. The CDR3 nucleotides are TGTGCCAGCAGCGCAGACAGGGCAACTAATGAAAAACTGTTTTTT.

This clone was detected only a few times. V and J are TRBV28 and TRBJ2-2, with D hard to call. Germline V lookup: CDR1 MDHEN, CDR2 SYDVKM. Trimming removed 4 bases at V and 0 bases at J, with 0 bases between. CDR3 length equals 12 residues. This CDR3 is CASSSNTGELFF. The CDR3, as DNA: TGTGCCAGCAGTTCGAACACCGGGGAGCTGTTTTTT.

This clone came up once. The chain carries TRBV6-2 or TRBV6-3 and TRBJ1-5; tentative D call: TRBD1 (5 bases). The CDR3 totals 18 residues. Germline V gene lookup returns CDR1 MNHEY and CDR2 SVGEGT. The ends were cut back, 5 bases at V and 1 base at J, with 21 bases in the middle. CDR3 protein: CASSPSRAAGRSNQPQHF. The DNA of the CDR3 is TGTGCCAGCAGTCCGTCGAGGGCGGCAGGGAGAAGCAATCAGCCCCAGCATTTT.

The chain joins TRBV30 to TRBJ1-4; D gene uncertain. Germline CDR1 and CDR2: GTSNPN and SVGIG (reference sequence). This CDR3 comprises 14 residues. V lost 5 bases, J lost 7 bases, and 17 bases lay in between. The CDR3: CAWVARGYSEKLFF. DNA for the CDR3: TGTGCCTGGGTGGCGCGGGGATATTCTGAAAAACTGTTTTTT. Full variable domain (outside the CDR3, taken from reference TRBV30 and TRBJ1-4): SQTIHQWPATLVQPVGSPLSLECTVEGTSNPNLYWYRQAAGRGLQLLFYSVGIGQISSEVPQNLSASRPQDRQFILSSKKLLLSDSGFYLCAWVARGYSEKLFFGSGTQLSVL.

This clone occurred a few times. This sequence joins TRBV5-1 and TRBJ1-2; no clear D gene. Germline CDR1 and CDR2: SGHRS and YFSETQ. The CDR3 contains 13 residues. Trimming took 2 bases from V and 2 from J, leaving 7 bases between them. CDR3 nucleotides: TGCGCCAGCAGCTTTAACAGAAACTATGGCTACACCTTC. It is translated as CASSFNRNYGYTF.

The gene calls are TRBV27 and TRBJ1-2; D gene uncertain. The CDR3 has 14 residues. CDR1 is MNHEY, CDR2 SMNVEV, per germline (reference sequence). V was shortened by 5 bases and J by 6 bases, with 16 bases between the two germline ends. The CDR3 region is CASSPSKLWDGYTF. CDR3 DNA sequence: TGTGCCAGCAGTCCTTCGAAGTTATGGGATGGCTACACCTTC.

The V and J genes are TRBV6-2 or TRBV6-3 and TRBJ1-2, with no clear D. The germline V gene has CDR1 MNHEY and CDR2 SVGEGT. CDR3 size: 14 residues. V lost 0 bases to trimming and J lost 5 bases, with 10 bases between them. In DNA, the CDR3 is TGTGCCAGCAGTTACTCGTGGGGAAGGTATGGCTACACCTTC. Protein: CASSYSWGRYGYTF.

The chain couples TRBV7-9 to TRBJ2-1; TRBD1 aligns across 8 bases. The ends lost 0 bases at V and 4 bases at J; junction bases unmatched: 2. The CDR3 runs 15 residues. Germline CDR1 and CDR2: SEHNR and FQNEAQ (reference sequence). The CDR3 bases are TGTGCCAGCAGCTTAGCACAGGGGGTATACAATGAGCAGTTCTTC. Protein sequence: CASSLAQGVYNEQFF. Looking up the rest from reference TRBV7-9 and TRBJ2-1 gives the full variable domain: DTGVSQNPRHKITKRGQNVTFRCDPISEHNRLYWYRQTLGQGPEFLTYFQNEAQLEKSRLLSDRFSAERPKGSFSTLEIQRTEQGDSAMYLCASSLAQGVYNEQFFGPGTRLTVL.

The rearrangement joins TRBV6-9 to TRBJ2-3; D ambiguous. In germline, CDR1 is MNHGY, CDR2 SVAAGI. Trimming shortened V by 0 bases and J by 0 bases, and 7 bases separated the two germline ends. The CDR3 is made up of 15 amino acids. CDR3 region: CASSYSTQSTDTQYF. The CDR3 nucleotides are TGTGCCAGCAGTTATTCCACCCAGAGCACAGATACGCAGTATTTT.

The chain recombines TRBV5-1 with TRBJ2-1; the D gene is possibly TRBD1 (5 bases). CDR3 size: 16 residues. Germline V gene data show CDR1 as SGHRS and CDR2 as YFSETQ. Trimming left V 0 bases short and J 7 bases short, with 17 bases between. Here the CDR3 reads CASSLAGATLNNEQFF. The CDR3 DNA is TGCGCCAGCAGCTTGGCTGGGGCCACGCTAAATAATGAGCAGTTCTTC.

The chain carries TRBV2 and TRBJ1-6; the D is unclear. V shed 1 base and J shed 8 bases, with 9 bases lying between them. Germline CDR1 is SNHLY and CDR2 is FYNNEI. The CDR3 extends over 14 amino acids. The CDR3 bases are TGTGCCAGCAGTGAAGGTGGCAGACATTCACCCCTCCACTTT. As protein: CASSEGGRHSPLHF.

This clone came up once. The CDR3 DNA sequence: TGTGCCAGCAGCTTGGCCGGGGGACTCCTCGGGGAGACCCAGTACTTC. This gives the protein CASSLAGGLLGETQYF. The chain has TRBV5-6 and TRBJ2-5; tentative D call: TRBD2 (6 bases). Trimming removed 0 bases from V and 5 bases from J, with 17 bases in between. This CDR3 comprises 16 residues. Germline CDR1 and CDR2: SGHDT and YYEEEE.

The rearrangement links TRBV27 to TRBJ2-2; weak D call: TRBD2 (6 bases). V lost 2 bases and J lost 4, with 14 bases in between. CDR3 length: 16 amino acids. The germline V gene has CDR1 MNHEY and CDR2 SMNVEV (reference sequence). CDR3 nucleotide sequence: TGTGCCAGCAGTTTAAACTCCGGGGGAAGCACCGGGGAGCTGTTTTTT. Its translation: CASSLNSGGSTGELFF.

The gene calls are TRBV4-3 and TRBJ1-1, with a possible D match to TRBD1 (5 bases). Trimming shortened V by 1 base and J by 3 bases, and 9 bases separated the two germline ends. The CDR3 consists of 14 residues. Germline CDR1 is LGHNA and CDR2 is YSLEER. CDR3 loop: CASSQGGRDTEAFF. The CDR3 DNA sequence: TGCGCCAGCAGCCAAGGAGGCAGGGACACTGAAGCTTTCTTT.

J is TRBJ2-5 and V is TRBV14; the match to TRBD1 covers 7 bases. The ends lost 1 base at V and 3 bases at J; junction bases unmatched: 8. Germline-derived CDR1 and CDR2 are SGHDN and FVKESK. The CDR3 has 16 residues. In DNA form, the CDR3 reads TGTGCCAGCAGCCAAGGGATCGGGACAGTAAAAGAGACCCAGTACTTC. Its protein product is CASSQGIGTVKETQYF.

This clone turned up a few times. V and J are TRBV6-6 and TRBJ1-3; D is unresolved. The CDR3 runs 12 residues. Trimming removed 2 bases at V and 4 bases at J, with 3 bases between. Germline CDR1 and CDR2: MNHNY and SVGAGI (reference sequence). The CDR3 nucleotides are TGTGCCAGCAGTTACGAGGGAAACACCATATATTTT. Translated: CASSYEGNTIYF.

The chain combines TRBV5-4 with TRBJ2-5; 9 nucleotides align to TRBD2. Trimming removed 4 bases from V and 4 bases from J; junction bases left unmatched: 2. The CDR3 runs 13 residues. The V gene's germline CDR1 is SGHNT and CDR2 YYREEE (reference sequence). CDR3 protein: CASSRGGAETQYF. The CDR3 region has the DNA TGTGCCAGCAGCCGCGGGGGGGCAGAGACCCAGTACTTC.